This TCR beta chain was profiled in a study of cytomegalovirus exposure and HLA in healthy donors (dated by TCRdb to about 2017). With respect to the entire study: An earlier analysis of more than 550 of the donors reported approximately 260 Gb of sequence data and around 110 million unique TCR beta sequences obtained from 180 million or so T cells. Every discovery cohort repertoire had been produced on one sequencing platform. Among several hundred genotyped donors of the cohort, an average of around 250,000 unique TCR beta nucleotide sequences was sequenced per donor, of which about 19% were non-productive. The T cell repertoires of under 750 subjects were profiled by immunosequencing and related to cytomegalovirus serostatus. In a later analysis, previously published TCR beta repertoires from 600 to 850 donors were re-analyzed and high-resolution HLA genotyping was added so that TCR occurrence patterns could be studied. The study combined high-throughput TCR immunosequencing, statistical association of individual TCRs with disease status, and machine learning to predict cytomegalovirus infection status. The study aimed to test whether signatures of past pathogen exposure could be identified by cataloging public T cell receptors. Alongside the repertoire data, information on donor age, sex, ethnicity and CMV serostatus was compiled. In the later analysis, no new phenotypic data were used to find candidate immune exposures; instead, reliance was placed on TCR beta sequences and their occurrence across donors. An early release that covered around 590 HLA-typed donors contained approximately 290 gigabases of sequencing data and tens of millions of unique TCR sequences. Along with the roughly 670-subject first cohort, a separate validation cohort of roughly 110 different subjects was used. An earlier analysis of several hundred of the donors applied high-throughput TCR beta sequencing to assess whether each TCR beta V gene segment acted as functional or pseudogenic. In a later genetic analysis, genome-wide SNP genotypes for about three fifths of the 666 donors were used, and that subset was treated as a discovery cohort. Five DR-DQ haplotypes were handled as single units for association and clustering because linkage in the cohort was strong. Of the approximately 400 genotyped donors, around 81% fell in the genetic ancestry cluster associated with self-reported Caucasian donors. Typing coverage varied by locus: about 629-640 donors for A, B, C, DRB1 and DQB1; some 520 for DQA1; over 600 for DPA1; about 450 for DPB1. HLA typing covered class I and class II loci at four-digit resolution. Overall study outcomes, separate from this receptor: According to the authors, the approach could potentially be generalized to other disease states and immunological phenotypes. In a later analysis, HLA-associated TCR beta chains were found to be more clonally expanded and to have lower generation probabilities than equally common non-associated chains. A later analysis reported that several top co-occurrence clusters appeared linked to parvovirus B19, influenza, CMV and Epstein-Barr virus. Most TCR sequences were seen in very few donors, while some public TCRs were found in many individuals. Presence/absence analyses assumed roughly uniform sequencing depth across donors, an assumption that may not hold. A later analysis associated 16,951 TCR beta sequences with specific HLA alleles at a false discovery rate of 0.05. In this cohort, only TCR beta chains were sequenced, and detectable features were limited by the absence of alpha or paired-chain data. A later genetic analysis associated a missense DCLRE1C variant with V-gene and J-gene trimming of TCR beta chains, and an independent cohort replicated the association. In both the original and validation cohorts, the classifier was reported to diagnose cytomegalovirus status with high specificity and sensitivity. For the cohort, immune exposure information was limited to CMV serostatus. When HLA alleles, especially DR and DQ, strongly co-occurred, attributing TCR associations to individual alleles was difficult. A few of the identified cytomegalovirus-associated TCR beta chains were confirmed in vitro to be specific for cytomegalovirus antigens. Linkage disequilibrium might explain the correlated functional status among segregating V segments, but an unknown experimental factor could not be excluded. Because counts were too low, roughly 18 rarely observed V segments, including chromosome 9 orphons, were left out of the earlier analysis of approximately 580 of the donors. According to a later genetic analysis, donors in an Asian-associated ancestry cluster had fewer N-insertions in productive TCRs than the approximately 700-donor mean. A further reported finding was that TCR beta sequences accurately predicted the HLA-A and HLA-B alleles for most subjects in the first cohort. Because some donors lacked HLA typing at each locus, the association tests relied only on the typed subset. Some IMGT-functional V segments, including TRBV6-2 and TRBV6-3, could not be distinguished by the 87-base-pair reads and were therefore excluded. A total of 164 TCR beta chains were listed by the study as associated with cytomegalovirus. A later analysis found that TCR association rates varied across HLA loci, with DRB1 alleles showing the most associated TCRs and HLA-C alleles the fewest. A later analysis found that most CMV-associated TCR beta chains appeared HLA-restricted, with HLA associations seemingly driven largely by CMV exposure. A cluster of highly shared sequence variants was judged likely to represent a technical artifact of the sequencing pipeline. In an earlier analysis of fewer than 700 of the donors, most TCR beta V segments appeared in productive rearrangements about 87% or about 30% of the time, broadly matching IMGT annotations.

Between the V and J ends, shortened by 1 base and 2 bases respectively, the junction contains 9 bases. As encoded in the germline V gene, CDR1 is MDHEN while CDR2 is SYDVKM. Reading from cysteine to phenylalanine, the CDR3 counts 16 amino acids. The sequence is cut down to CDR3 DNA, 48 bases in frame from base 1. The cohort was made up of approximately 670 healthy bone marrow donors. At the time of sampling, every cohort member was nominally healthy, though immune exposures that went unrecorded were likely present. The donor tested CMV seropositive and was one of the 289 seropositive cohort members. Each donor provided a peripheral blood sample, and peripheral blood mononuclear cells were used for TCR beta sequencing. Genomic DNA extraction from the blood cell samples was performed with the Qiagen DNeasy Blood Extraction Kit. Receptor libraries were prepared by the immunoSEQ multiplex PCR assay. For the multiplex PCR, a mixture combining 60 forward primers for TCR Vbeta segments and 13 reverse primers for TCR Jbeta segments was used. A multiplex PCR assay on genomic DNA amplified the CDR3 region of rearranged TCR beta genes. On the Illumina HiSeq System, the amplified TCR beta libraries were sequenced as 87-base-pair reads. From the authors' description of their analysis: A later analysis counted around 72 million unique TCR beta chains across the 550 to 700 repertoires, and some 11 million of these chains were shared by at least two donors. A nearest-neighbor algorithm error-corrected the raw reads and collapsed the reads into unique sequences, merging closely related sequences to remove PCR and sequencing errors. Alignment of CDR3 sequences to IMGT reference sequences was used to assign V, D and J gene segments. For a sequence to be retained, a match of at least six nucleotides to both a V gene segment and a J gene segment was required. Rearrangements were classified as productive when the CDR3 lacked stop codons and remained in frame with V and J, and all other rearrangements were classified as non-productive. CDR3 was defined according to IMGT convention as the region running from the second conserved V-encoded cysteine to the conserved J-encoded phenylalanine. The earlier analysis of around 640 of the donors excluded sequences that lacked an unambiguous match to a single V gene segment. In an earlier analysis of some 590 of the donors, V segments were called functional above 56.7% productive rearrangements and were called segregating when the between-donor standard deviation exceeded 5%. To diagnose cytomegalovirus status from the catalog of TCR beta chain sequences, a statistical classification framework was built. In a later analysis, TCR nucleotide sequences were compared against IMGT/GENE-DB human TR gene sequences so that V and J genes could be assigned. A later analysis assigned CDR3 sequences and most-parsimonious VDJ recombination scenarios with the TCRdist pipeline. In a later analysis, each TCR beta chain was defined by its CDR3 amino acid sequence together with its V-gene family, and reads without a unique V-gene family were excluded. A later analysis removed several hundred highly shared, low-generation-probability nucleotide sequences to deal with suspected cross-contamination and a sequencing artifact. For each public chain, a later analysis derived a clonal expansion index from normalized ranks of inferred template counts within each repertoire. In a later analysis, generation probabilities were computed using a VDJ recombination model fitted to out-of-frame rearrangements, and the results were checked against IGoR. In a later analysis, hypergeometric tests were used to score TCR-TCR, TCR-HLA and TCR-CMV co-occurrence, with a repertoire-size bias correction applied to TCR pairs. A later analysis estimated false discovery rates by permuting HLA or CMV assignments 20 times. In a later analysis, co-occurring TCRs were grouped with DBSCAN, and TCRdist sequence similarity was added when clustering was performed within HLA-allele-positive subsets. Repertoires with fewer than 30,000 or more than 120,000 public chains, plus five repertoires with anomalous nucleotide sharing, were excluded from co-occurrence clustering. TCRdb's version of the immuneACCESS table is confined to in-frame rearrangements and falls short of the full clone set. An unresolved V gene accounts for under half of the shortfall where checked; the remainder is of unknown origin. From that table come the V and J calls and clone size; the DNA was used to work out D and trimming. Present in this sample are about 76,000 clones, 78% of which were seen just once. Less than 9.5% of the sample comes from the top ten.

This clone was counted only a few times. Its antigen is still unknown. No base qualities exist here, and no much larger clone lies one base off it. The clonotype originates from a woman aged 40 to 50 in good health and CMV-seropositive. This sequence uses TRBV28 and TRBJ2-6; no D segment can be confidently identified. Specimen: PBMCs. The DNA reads TGTGCCAGCAGTTTATCCCGAAGCCCTGGGGCCAACGTCCTGACTTTC. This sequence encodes CASSLSRSPGANVLTF.